The entry that follows covers one T cell receptor beta chain sequence. This specimen belongs to a study of blood T cell repertoires in COVID-19. Participants had their cohort set by participant-reported clinical history. Recovery meant two consecutive negative NP/OP PCR tests, professional clearance, or resolved symptoms. Sequenced by immunoSEQ multiplex PCR; TCRdb stores in-frame clones only, minus some. This table holds fewer than 200,000 clones, approximately 80% found once. Germline values: CDR1 MNHEY, CDR2 SVGAGI. The CDR3 covers 15 residues. After removal of 7 bases from V and 1 base from J, the junction contained 5 bases not matched to a gene.

This receptor was obtained from a man in his fifties who had recovered from COVID-19. Material for sequencing was PBMCs or T cells enriched from blood (not recorded which). V is TRBV6-5 and J is TRBJ2-1; 9 bases are a match to TRBD2. The CDR3 nucleotides read TGTGCCAGCACCGCAGCGGGGGGTTCCTACAATGAGCAGTTCTTC. It encodes CASTAAGGSYNEQFF.